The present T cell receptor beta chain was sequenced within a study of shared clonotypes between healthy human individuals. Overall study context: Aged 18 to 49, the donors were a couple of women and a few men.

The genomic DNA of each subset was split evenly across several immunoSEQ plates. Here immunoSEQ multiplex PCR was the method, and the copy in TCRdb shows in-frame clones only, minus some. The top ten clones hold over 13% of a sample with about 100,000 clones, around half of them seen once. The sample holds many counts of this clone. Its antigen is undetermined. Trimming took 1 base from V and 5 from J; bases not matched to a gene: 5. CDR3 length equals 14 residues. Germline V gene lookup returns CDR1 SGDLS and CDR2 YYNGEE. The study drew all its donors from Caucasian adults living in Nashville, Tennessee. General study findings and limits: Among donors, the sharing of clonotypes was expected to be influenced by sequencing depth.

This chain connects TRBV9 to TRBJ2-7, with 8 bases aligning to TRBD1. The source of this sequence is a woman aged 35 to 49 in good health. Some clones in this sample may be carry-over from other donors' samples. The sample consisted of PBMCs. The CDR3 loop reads CASSVQGASHEQYF. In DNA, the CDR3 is TGTGCCAGCAGCGTACAGGGGGCTTCTCACGAGCAGTACTTC.